This is a list of T cell receptor beta chains from one sample in a study of blood T cell repertoires in COVID-19. Generated by immunoSEQ multiplex PCR, the TCRdb table keeps only in-frame clones and is missing some. The sample contains about 330,000 clones, approximately 88% of which appear only once. The sequencing input was PBMCs or T cells enriched from blood (not recorded which). The origin of the receptors is a young man who had recovered from COVID-19. Both conserved end residues are part of each CDR3. A D gene is named only where the DNA matches it firmly. The size field is filled for only some rows; it gives once, few, many or a size class.

>17|TRBV5-1|TRBJ2-1|TRBD1|-
CASSSTLGTGGGEEQFF
TGCGCCAGCAGCTCAACCCTCGGGACAGGGGGCGGGGAAGAGCAGTTCTTC
>13|TRBV25-1|TRBJ1-1|-|-
CASSERGRTEAFF
TGTGCCAGCAGTGAGCGGGGGAGGACTGAAGCTTTCTTT
>14|TRBV7-9|TRBJ2-3|TRBD1|once
CASSPTGWGDTQYF
TGTGCCAGCAGCCCGACAGGGTGGGGGGATACGCAGTATTTT
>15|TRBV2|TRBJ1-2|-|-
CASSEGQAFNYGYTF
TGTGCCAGCAGTGAAGGGCAGGCCTTTAACTATGGCTACACCTTC
>14|TRBV10-3|TRBJ1-6|TRBD1|-
CAIRGQGKNSPLHF
TGTGCCATCAGGGGACAGGGGAAGAATTCACCCCTCCACTTT
>14|TRBV6-1|TRBJ2-3|-|-
CASSEWAITDTQYF
TGTGCCAGCAGTGAATGGGCTATTACAGATACGCAGTATTTT
>13|TRBV6-5|TRBJ1-4|-|-
CASSARQNEKLFF
TGTGCCAGCAGCGCTCGACAGAATGAAAAACTGTTTTTT
>16|TRBV3-1/TRBV3-2|TRBJ2-5|TRBD1|-
CASSLWTGGESETQYF
TGTGCCAGCAGCCTCTGGACAGGGGGGGAGAGTGAGACCCAGTACTTC
>14|TRBV20-1|TRBJ2-7|TRBD1|-
CSASGRQGYYEQYF
TGCAGTGCTAGTGGCAGACAGGGGTACTACGAGCAGTACTTC
>17|TRBV23-1|TRBJ1-2|-|few
CASSQSSSISSSRGYTF
TGCGCCAGCAGTCAATCGAGTTCTATCTCGAGTTCGCGTGGCTACACCTTC
>16|TRBV7-9|TRBJ2-3|TRBD1|-
CASSPRTGQGVDTQYF
TGTGCCAGCAGCCCGCGGACAGGCCAAGGGGTAGATACGCAGTATTTT
>14|TRBV6-5|TRBJ2-7|TRBD1|-
CASSSGTGVYEQYF
TGTGCCAGCAGTTCCGGGACAGGGGTCTACGAGCAGTACTTC
>13|TRBV7-6|TRBJ2-5|TRBD1|-
CASSLRGRETQYF
TGTGCCAGCAGCTTAAGGGGGCGGGAGACCCAGTACTTC
>13|TRBV12-3/TRBV12-4|TRBJ1-1|-|-
CASRSLMTSEAFF
TGTGCCAGCAGGTCCCTCATGACTTCTGAAGCTTTCTTT
>16|TRBV3-1/TRBV3-2|TRBJ2-7|TRBD1|-
CASSQDGTGVPYEQYF
TGTGCCAGCAGCCAAGACGGGACAGGCGTTCCCTACGAGCAGTACTTC
>14|TRBV5-1|TRBJ1-3|-|few
CASSNGQRGNTIYF
TGCGCCAGCAGCAACGGACAGCGGGGAAACACCATATATTTT
>14|TRBV14|TRBJ1-4|TRBD1|-
CASRSRGRNEKLFF
TGTGCCAGCAGATCCAGGGGGCGTAATGAAAAACTGTTTTTT
>15|TRBV11-2|TRBJ1-2|-|-
CASSPSSGSSYGYTF
TGTGCCAGCAGCCCTTCGTCCGGGTCGAGCTATGGCTACACCTTC
>14|TRBV5-1|TRBJ2-7|TRBD2|few
CASSYQGGEGEQYF
TGCGCCAGCAGCTATCAAGGCGGGGAGGGGGAGCAGTACTTC
>15|TRBV5-1|TRBJ1-4|TRBD1|-
CASSFQQGFNEKLFF
TGCGCCAGCAGCTTTCAACAGGGGTTTAATGAAAAACTGTTTTTT
>14|TRBV30|TRBJ2-2|-|-
CAWSADRNTGELFF
TGTGCCTGGAGTGCCGACAGGAACACCGGGGAGCTGTTTTTT
>16|TRBV6-1|TRBJ1-5|-|-
CASSVDGLYSNQPQHF
TGTGCCAGCAGTGTAGACGGACTTTATAGCAATCAGCCCCAGCATTTT
>15|TRBV28|TRBJ1-3|-|-
CASSLPGGSGNTIYF
TGTGCCAGCAGTTTACCGGGGGGCTCTGGAAACACCATATATTTT
>14|TRBV6-5|TRBJ1-5|-|-
CASSPRTANQPQHF
TGTGCCAGCAGTCCCCGGACAGCCAATCAGCCCCAGCATTTT
>16|TRBV5-1|TRBJ2-3|TRBD2|-
CASSRTSGGASDTQYF
TGCGCCAGCAGTCGTACTAGCGGGGGGGCCTCAGATACGCAGTATTTT
>15|TRBV10-1|TRBJ2-7|TRBD1|-
CASSEPKTGNYEQYF
TGCGCCAGCAGTGAGCCTAAGACAGGGAACTACGAGCAGTACTTC
>15|TRBV5-1|TRBJ1-6|-|-
CASSLAGRGNSPLHF
TGCGCCAGCAGCTTGGCAGGCAGGGGCAATTCACCCCTCCACTTT
>13|TRBV14|TRBJ1-2|-|-
CASSQERIYGYTF
TGTGCCAGCAGCCAAGAGCGGATATATGGCTACACCTTC
>14|TRBV5-4|TRBJ1-4|TRBD1|-
CASSLDRGDEKLFF
TGTGCCAGCAGCCTGGACAGGGGGGATGAAAAACTGTTTTTT
>15|TRBV5-1|TRBJ2-7|TRBD2|-
CASREWTSGGYEQYF
TGCGCCAGCAGAGAATGGACTAGCGGGGGGTACGAGCAGTACTTC
>15|TRBV2|TRBJ1-2|TRBD1|few
CASSPGTGYNYGYTF
TGTGCCAGCAGTCCCGGGACAGGCTATAACTATGGCTACACCTTC
>14|TRBV6-5|TRBJ1-4|TRBD1|-
CAIGDRGTNEKLFF
TGTGCCATTGGGGACAGGGGAACTAATGAAAAACTGTTTTTT
>15|TRBV6-5|TRBJ1-4|-|-
CASSYVGSLGEKLFF
TGTGCCAGCAGTTACGTGGGGAGTCTTGGGGAAAAACTGTTTTTT
>14|TRBV30|TRBJ1-1|-|-
CAWSPSTRRLRAFF
TGTGCCTGGAGCCCTTCGACACGCCGACTACGAGCTTTCTTT
>17|TRBV19|TRBJ1-4|-|-
CASSRDITSSGNEKLFF
TGTGCCAGTAGCCGGGACATCACATCGTCGGGGAATGAAAAACTGTTTTTT
>13|TRBV11-2|TRBJ1-1|-|once
CASSSGQNTEAFF
TGTGCCAGCAGCTCGGGACAGAACACTGAAGCTTTCTTT
>13|TRBV29-1|TRBJ2-4|TRBD1|once
CSVVYRGQNIQYF
TGCAGCGTTGTGTACAGGGGACAAAACATTCAGTACTTC
>16|TRBV11-1|TRBJ2-7|TRBD1|-
CASSSPGQGVSYEQYF
TGTGCCAGCAGCTCCCCGGGACAGGGAGTTTCGTACGAGCAGTACTTC
>15|TRBV10-3|TRBJ1-1|-|-
CAISAGGTLFLGAFF
TGTGCCATCAGTGCGGGGGGTACGCTTTTCTTAGGAGCTTTCTTT
>16|TRBV11-3|TRBJ2-7|TRBD2|-
CASSPGGPSGGDEQYF
TGTGCCAGCAGCCCGGGAGGGCCTAGCGGGGGCGACGAGCAGTACTTC
>13|TRBV19|TRBJ2-5|TRBD1|-
CASSPTGEETQYF
TGTGCCAGTAGTCCGACAGGGGAGGAGACCCAGTACTTC
>16|TRBV4-1|TRBJ2-5|TRBD2|-
CASSQAILAGGETQYF
TGCGCCAGCAGCCAAGCAATCCTGGCGGGGGGTGAGACCCAGTACTTC
>15|TRBV5-5|TRBJ1-2|TRBD1|-
CASRAPGQGFHGYTF
TGTGCCAGCAGAGCCCCGGGACAGGGGTTCCATGGCTACACCTTC
>16|TRBV24-1|TRBJ2-1|-|-
CATSDLQARSYNEQFF
TGTGCCACCAGTGACTTACAGGCCCGATCTTACAATGAGCAGTTCTTC
>16|TRBV14|TRBJ2-1|-|-
CASSQDMGGARNEQFF
TGTGCCAGCAGCCAAGATATGGGGGGGGCCCGCAATGAGCAGTTCTTC